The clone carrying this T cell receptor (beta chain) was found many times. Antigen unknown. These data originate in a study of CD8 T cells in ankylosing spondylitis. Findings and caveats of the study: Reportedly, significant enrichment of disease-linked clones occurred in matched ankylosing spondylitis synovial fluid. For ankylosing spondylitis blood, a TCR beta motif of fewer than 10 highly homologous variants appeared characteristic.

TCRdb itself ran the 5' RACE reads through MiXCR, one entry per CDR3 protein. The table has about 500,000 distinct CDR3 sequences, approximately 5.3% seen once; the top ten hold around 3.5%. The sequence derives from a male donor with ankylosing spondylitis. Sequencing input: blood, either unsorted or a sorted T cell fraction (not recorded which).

CDR3 sequence reads: CALEAVTEAFF. DNA of the CDR3: TGTGCCTTAGAGGCGGTCACTGAAGCTTTCTTT. This chain joins TRBV25-1 and TRBJ1-1; D not resolved. V lost 11 bases and J 4 bases, leaving 11 bases between the germline ends. This CDR3 comprises 11 residues. CDR1 is MGHDK and CDR2 is SYGVNS in the germline V gene. The entire variable domain, with the rest obtained from reference TRBV25-1 and TRBJ1-1, is as follows: EADIYQTPRYLVIGTGKKITLECSQTMGHDKMYWYQQDPGMELHLIHYSYGVNSTEKGDLSSESTVSRIRTEHFPLTLESARPSHTSQYLCALEAVTEAFFGQGTRLTVV.